The 26 T cell receptor beta chains below were found in one sample sequenced in a study of CD8+ T cells in alopecia areata. As the sequencing template, cDNA was produced by extracting RNA and reverse transcribing it. Profiling relied on immunoSEQ multiplex PCR, and the TCRdb table lists in-frame clones only, not all of them. The repertoire holds approximately 91,000 clones, with less than 50% as singletons. The sequencing sample was made of CD4+ T cells sorted from blood. These receptors came from a human donor with alopecia areata.

This clone has just a few counts. CDR3: CASRSTGGGPDTQYF. CDR3 DNA sequence: TGCGCCAGCAGATCGACAGGGGGCGGCCCAGATACGCAGTATTTT. The chain uses TRBV23-1 and TRBJ2-3, with 10 bases fitting TRBD1. TRBV23-1 is treated as an ORF (open reading frame) with a function not yet certain. The CDR3 totals 15 residues. V lost 6 bases and J lost 4; bases outside the gene matches: 7.

This clone came up a few times. The chain employs TRBV29-1 and TRBJ2-1; perhaps TRBD2 as D (5 bases). Per germline, CDR1 SQVTM and CDR2 ANQGSEA. Trimming shortened V by 4 bases and J by 10 bases, and 17 bases separated the two germline ends. The CDR3 has 13 amino acids. The CDR3 region has the DNA TGCAGCGTTGCGCGAGAGGGCCTTAGCGAGCAGTTCTTC. Translating it yields CSVAREGLSEQFF.

The chain recombines TRBV30 with TRBJ1-6, with TRBD1 identical over 9 bases. The trim removed 4 bases at V and 10 bases at J, leaving 5 bases unmatched. The CDR3 is 13 amino acids. Germline V lookup: CDR1 GTSNPN, CDR2 SVGIG (reference sequence). As DNA, the CDR3 is TGTGCCTGGACCGGGACAGGGAGATCACCCCTCCACTTT. Translated, it gives CAWTGTGRSPLHF.

Comment on this clone: The same CDR3 can be traced to other DNA sequences in this sample. This chain uses TRBV30 with TRBJ2-7; D not resolved. The CDR3 is 11 amino acids. Germline CDR1 reads GTSNPN; CDR2 reads SVGIG (reference sequence). The V end lost 1 base, the J end lost 3 bases, and 4 bases lay between the germline ends. CDR3 DNA sequence: TGTGCCTGGAGTGGAAACTACGAGCAGTACTTC. Translating it yields CAWSGNYEQYF. The full variable domain, in which reference TRBV30 and TRBJ2-7 provide the parts outside the CDR3, is SQTIHQWPATLVQPVGSPLSLECTVEGTSNPNLYWYRQAAGRGLQLLFYSVGIGQISSEVPQNLSASRPQDRQFILSSKKLLLSDSGFYLCAWSGNYEQYFGPGTRLTVT.

The gene calls are TRBV7-3 and TRBJ2-1; weak D call: TRBD1 (6 bases). Germline CDR1 and CDR2: SGHTA and FQGTGA. The CDR3 runs to 12 residues. Trimming shortened V by 5 bases and J by 7 bases, and 9 bases separated the two germline ends. CDR3 DNA: TGTGCCAGCAGCGCTACAGGGAATGAGCAGTTCTTC. The encoded protein is CASSATGNEQFF. The full variable domain, with the rest looked up from reference TRBV7-3 and TRBJ2-1, is GAGVSQTPSNKVTEKGKYVELRCDPISGHTALYWYRQSLGQGPEFLIYFQGTGAADDSGLPNDRFFAVRPEGSVSTLKIQRTERGDSAVYLCASSATGNEQFFGPGTRLTVL.

This clone was recorded a few times. V gene TRBV18 combines with J gene TRBJ2-1, with 10 nucleotides matching TRBD2. With V trimmed by 3 bases and J by 8 bases, 7 bases remained unmatched. CDR1 is KGHSH, CDR2 LQKENI, per germline. The CDR3 spans 15 residues. For the CDR3, the DNA is TGTGCCAGCTCACCTGGACTAGCGGAGGCTCATGAGCAGTTCTTC. This sequence encodes CASSPGLAEAHEQFF.

Only a few counts were recorded for this clone. The rearrangement joins TRBV29-1 to TRBJ2-7; 7 bases align to TRBD1. Looked up from germline, CDR1 is SQVTM and CDR2 is ANQGSEA. This CDR3 has 13 residues. The J segment lost 3 bases and the V segment lost 4 bases, leaving 6 bases of the junction unmatched. The CDR3 loop reads CSVVRDRDYEQYF. The CDR3 DNA follows: TGCAGCGTTGTTCGAGACAGGGACTACGAGCAGTACTTC.

The gene calls are TRBV30 and TRBJ1-5; D is possibly TRBD1 (5 bases). The CDR3 spans 17 residues. The V gene lost 2 bases and the J gene lost 0 bases, with 17 bases spanning the gap. Looked up from germline, CDR1 is GTSNPN and CDR2 is SVGIG (reference sequence). The chain's CDR3 is CAWSPSQVTYSNQPQHF. The DNA for the CDR3 is TGTGCCTGGAGTCCTTCACAGGTGACCTATAGCAATCAGCCCCAGCATTTT.

The V gene is TRBV4-2, the J gene TRBJ2-2, with D perhaps TRBD1 or TRBD2 (5 bases each). CDR1 and CDR2 (germline): LGHNA, YNFKEQ. Trimming took 1 base from V and 7 from J, leaving 16 bases between them. CDR3 length: 16 residues. The CDR3 DNA sequence: TGTGCCAGCAGCCAAGTGGTTGGGGGAAATGGCGGGGAGCTGTTTTTT. Amino acid sequence: CASSQVVGGNGGELFF.

V usage is TRBV29-1 and J usage is TRBJ2-2; 14 bases match TRBD2. The germline V gene has CDR1 SQVTM and CDR2 ANQGSEA. This CDR3 region has 16 residues. V lost 7 bases to trimming and J lost 2 bases; unmatched junction nucleotides: 6. This CDR3 is CSARLAGGPNTGELFF. The CDR3 nucleotides read TGCAGCGCTCGACTAGCGGGGGGGCCTAACACCGGGGAGCTGTTTTTT.

The rearrangement uses TRBV29-1 and TRBJ1-1; TRBD1 is a possible D gene (6 bases). V gave up 7 bases and J gave up 6 bases, with 21 bases separating them. Germline lookup yields CDR1 SQVTM and CDR2 ANQGSEA. The CDR3 sequence is 14 residues long. CDR3 sequence (DNA): TGCAGCGCCAGGCCCCGTCTCGGGGGCTCTGAAGCTTTCTTT. This sequence encodes CSARPRLGGSEAFF.

This clone was observed a few times. This chain links TRBV28 with TRBJ2-2; D is perhaps TRBD1 (5 bases). Trimming cost V 5 bases and J 6 bases, with 10 bases left between them. The CDR3 is made up of 13 amino acids. The germline CDR1 and CDR2 sequences are MDHEN and SYDVKM. CDR3: CASSPPTAGELFF. The DNA of the CDR3 is TGTGCCAGCAGTCCCCCGACAGCCGGGGAGCTGTTTTTT. The complete variable domain, with remaining parts taken from reference TRBV28 and TRBJ2-2, reads DVKVTQSSRYLVKRTGEKVFLECVQDMDHENMFWYRQDPGLGLRLIYFSYDVKMKEKGDIPEGYSVSREKKERFSLILESASTNQTSMYLCASSPPTAGELFFGEGSRLTVL.

The chain uses TRBV2 and TRBJ2-7; weak D call: TRBD1 (5 bases). The V end lost 6 bases, the J end lost 0 bases, and 12 bases lay between the germline ends. This CDR3 is 14 amino acids long. The V gene's germline CDR1 is SNHLY and CDR2 FYNNEI. The CDR3 loop reads CASRLDRSSYEQYF. CDR3 nucleotide sequence: TGTGCCAGCAGGCTTGACAGAAGCTCCTACGAGCAGTACTTC. The full variable domain, completed using reference TRBV2 and TRBJ2-7, is EPEVTQTPSHQVTQMGQEVILRCVPISNHLYFYWYRQILGQKVEFLVSFYNNEISEKSEIFDDQFSVERPDGSNFTLKIRSTKLEDSAMYFCASRLDRSSYEQYFGPGTRLTVT.

In DNA, the CDR3 is TGCAGCGCCCAGAAGTCGGGGGGCACTGAAGCTTTCTTT. Translation gives CSAQKSGGTEAFF. V and J are TRBV29-1 and TRBJ1-1, with D possibly being TRBD1 (5 bases). The CDR3 has 13 amino acids. Germline V gives CDR1 SQVTM, CDR2 ANQGSEA. V was pared by 7 bases and J by 4 bases, with 16 bases between. Variable domain in full (rest from reference TRBV29-1 and TRBJ1-1): SAVISQKPSRDICQRGTSLTIQCQVDSQVTMMFWYRQQPGQSLTLIATANQGSEATYESGFVIDKFPISRPNLTFSTLTVSNMSPEDSSIYLCSAQKSGGTEAFFGQGTRLTVV.

In nucleotides, the CDR3 is TGTGCCAGCAGTAAAACAGGGGAGACCCAGTACTTC. Translating gives CASSKTGETQYF. The V and J genes are TRBV27 and TRBJ2-5; maybe TRBD1 (6 bases). Germline V gene sequence: CDR1 MNHEY, CDR2 SMNVEV (reference sequence). Trimming took off 5 bases at V and 5 bases at J, with 9 bases between the two ends. The CDR3 covers 12 residues.

This chain joins TRBV30 and TRBJ2-7; D might be TRBD2 (5 bases). The CDR3 runs 13 residues. V gave up 1 base and J gave up 12 bases, with 19 bases separating them. Germline V gives CDR1 GTSNPN, CDR2 SVGIG (reference sequence). The CDR3 DNA follows: TGTGCCTGGAGTGATATTGAGGGCGTTGGTTTGTACTTC. This codes for CAWSDIEGVGLYF.

The chain has TRBV28 and TRBJ1-2; weak D call: TRBD1 (6 bases). This CDR3 has 17 amino acids. Germline CDR1 reads MDHEN; CDR2 reads SYDVKM. With 6 bases removed from V and 7 bases from J, the gap between germline ends came to 27 bases. CDR3 nucleotide sequence: TGTGCCAGCAGCAACAACAGGGCGGCGGCTGGGCGGGGTGGCTACACCTTC. Residues: CASSNNRAAAGRGGYTF.

V and J are TRBV15 and TRBJ2-5; no firm D call. CDR3 length: 15 amino acids. V lost 1 base and J lost 4, with 13 bases in between. Germline V gives CDR1 LNHNV, CDR2 YYDKDF (reference sequence). The CDR3 here is CATSRVGTLRETQYF. The CDR3 DNA follows: TGTGCCACCAGCAGAGTAGGTACGCTCCGAGAGACCCAGTACTTC.

This clone occurred a few times. The chain links TRBV29-1 to TRBJ1-1; D gene uncertain. This CDR3 comprises 15 residues. V was clipped by 6 bases and J by 2 bases, with 19 bases between them. Per germline, CDR1 SQVTM and CDR2 ANQGSEA. The CDR3 nucleotides read TGCAGCGTCCACCCCCGCCTGACACCAAACACTGAAGCTTTCTTT. This gives the protein CSVHPRLTPNTEAFF.

This clone was counted between two and nine times. This chain uses TRBV15 with TRBJ2-7, with a weak D call TRBD2 (5 bases). The germline V gene has CDR1 LNHNV and CDR2 YYDKDF (reference sequence). The CDR3 runs 14 residues. Deletions cut 1 base from V and 2 bases from J, with 9 bases between. CDR3 coding DNA: TGTGCCACCAGCAGAGCTAGCATTCCCTACGAGCAGTACTTC. Encoded protein: CATSRASIPYEQYF.

This clone came up a few times. The CDR3 loop is CASSFSRDNYEQYF. CDR3 sequence (DNA): TGTGCCAGCAGCTTTTCGCGGGACAACTACGAGCAGTACTTC. This sequence joins TRBV11-2 and TRBJ2-7, with D perhaps being TRBD1 or TRBD2 (6 bases each). The germline CDR1 and CDR2 sequences are SGHAT and FQNNGV. There are 14 residues in the CDR3. Deletions cut 3 bases from V and 3 bases from J, with 12 bases between.

The V and J genes are TRBV29-1 and TRBJ2-7, with D perhaps matching TRBD1 or TRBD2 (5 bases each). The ends were cut back, 4 bases at V and 7 bases at J, with 14 bases in the middle. The CDR3 covers 12 residues. From germline, CDR1 is SQVTM and CDR2 ANQGSEA. CDR3 amino acids: CSVGKGPGEQYF. The CDR3 DNA reads as TGCAGCGTTGGGAAGGGGCCGGGAGAGCAGTACTTC.

This clone was seen more than once but under ten times. This chain uses TRBV6-4 with TRBJ2-1; D is perhaps TRBD1 (5 bases). V shed 2 bases and J shed 7 bases, with 9 bases lying between them. Germline CDR1 MRHNA, CDR2 SNTAGT. CDR3 length equals 13 residues. The CDR3 loop is CASSDEAGNEQFF. The CDR3 DNA reads as TGTGCCAGCAGTGACGAGGCAGGGAATGAGCAGTTCTTC.

The DNA for the CDR3 is TGCAGCACCCACCTTAAGACTAGCGGGAGCTCCTACAATGAGCAGTTCTTC. Its protein is CSTHLKTSGSSYNEQFF. J is TRBJ2-1 and V is TRBV29-1; 12 bases line up with TRBD2. V dropped 8 bases and J dropped 0; count of bases not matched to a gene: 11. The CDR3 has 17 residues. Germline V gives CDR1 SQVTM, CDR2 ANQGSEA.

The CDR3: CASSQDPERGEQYF. Written as DNA, the CDR3 is TGTGCCAGCAGCCAAGATCCCGAGCGGGGCGAGCAGTACTTC. The V and J genes are TRBV4-2 and TRBJ2-7; 7 positions match TRBD2. Germline loops: CDR1 LGHNA, CDR2 YNFKEQ. The V and J ends lost 0 bases and 6 bases, in that order; junction bases with no gene match: 5. The CDR3 is 14 amino acids.

This chain links TRBV29-1 with TRBJ2-3, with 14 bases that match TRBD2. There are 13 residues in the CDR3. J was trimmed by 6 bases and V by 4 bases; bases with no gene match: 0. Germline CDR1 is SQVTM and CDR2 is ANQGSEA. CDR3 amino acids: CSVGTSGRDTQYF. In nucleotides, the CDR3 is TGCAGCGTTGGGACTAGCGGGAGGGATACGCAGTATTTT.